Here is one TCR beta chain with its context. At least 6 million PBMCs were isolated per sample. A sample-barcoded 5' primer and a J-beta primer mix were used in a second PCR of roughly 7 to 12 cycles. Each TCR beta cDNA got a 12-nucleotide random molecular identifier. TCRdb re-analysed the 5' RACE reads in MiXCR, keeping a single row per CDR3 protein. Of roughly 1,300,000 distinct CDR3 sequences listed, 55% to 75% are singletons. The CDR3 totals 16 residues. The ends were cut back, 2 bases at V and 2 bases at J, with 12 bases in the middle. Per germline, CDR1 MGHRA and CDR2 YSYEKL. The sample belongs to a study of blood T cells in healthy people across ages.

Material for sequencing was blood. This rearrangement joins TRBV4-1 to TRBJ2-2, with D hard to call. This sequence was found in a man younger than 30 in good health. CDR3 DNA sequence: TGCGCCAGCAGCCAAACACCCCTAGAAAACACCGGGGAGCTGTTTTTT. It encodes CASSQTPLENTGELFF.